The rows below give T cell receptor beta chains drawn from one sample of a study of identical twins. TCRdb called the 5' RACE reads again in MiXCR, with one record for every CDR3 protein. This sample has 700,000 or so distinct CDR3 sequences, with around 8.3% found just once. The data also belong to a second study, concerning yellow fever vaccine responses in identical twins.

The sequenced sample was PBMCs. All receptors derive from a woman between 18 and 29 years old in good health. Each CDR3 is given with its conserved first and last residue. A D gene is named only where the DNA matches it firmly. Size is stated for part of the rows, as once, few or many counts, or as a class when the clone is expanded.

v_call: TRBV4-3; j_call: TRBJ2-7; d_call: -; clone_size: -; cdr3_nt: TGCGCCAGCAGCCCAATCCCCAGGGGACCCGAGCAGTACTTC; cdr3_aa: CASSPIPRGPEQYF
v_call: TRBV11-2; j_call: TRBJ2-1; d_call: TRBD2; clone_size: few; cdr3_nt: TGTGCCAGCAGCCCTTCCCGAGCGCCGGGAGGATTCCTGCATGAGCAGTTCTTC; cdr3_aa: CASSPSRAPGGFLHEQFF
v_call: TRBV19; j_call: TRBJ2-2; d_call: -; clone_size: few; cdr3_nt: TGTGCCAGTAGTAGGGCCCCTACCGGGGAGCTGTTTTTT; cdr3_aa: CASSRAPTGELFF
v_call: TRBV28; j_call: TRBJ1-5; d_call: -; clone_size: -; cdr3_nt: TGTGCCAGCAGTTTAGTGGCGAGGCAGCCCCAGCATTTT; cdr3_aa: CASSLVARQPQHF
v_call: TRBV20-1; j_call: TRBJ2-5; d_call: -; clone_size: few; cdr3_nt: TGCAGTGCGCCACGGGGCTCCCAAGAGACCCAGTACTTC; cdr3_aa: CSAPRGSQETQYF
v_call: TRBV5-6; j_call: TRBJ2-7; d_call: -; clone_size: few; cdr3_nt: TGTGCCAGCAGCTTCCTTGGGACTCAGTACGAGCAGTACTTC; cdr3_aa: CASSFLGTQYEQYF
v_call: TRBV7-9; j_call: TRBJ2-3; d_call: TRBD2; clone_size: many; cdr3_nt: TGTGCCAGCAGAGAATGGACTAGCGGGAGTGCAGATACGCAGTATTTT; cdr3_aa: CASREWTSGSADTQYF
v_call: TRBV20-1; j_call: TRBJ2-3; d_call: TRBD2; clone_size: few; cdr3_nt: TGCAGCGTGACTAGCGGGACAGTAGGGAGCACAGATACGCAGTATTTT; cdr3_aa: CSVTSGTVGSTDTQYF
v_call: TRBV5-1; j_call: TRBJ2-1; d_call: -; clone_size: -; cdr3_nt: TGCGCCAGCAGCTTGGATGGTGCTTCCTACAATGAGCAGTTCTTC; cdr3_aa: CASSLDGASYNEQFF
v_call: TRBV29-1; j_call: TRBJ2-7; d_call: TRBD2; clone_size: many; cdr3_nt: TGCAGCGCCCAGCGGGGGAGTTACGAGCAGTACTTC; cdr3_aa: CSAQRGSYEQYF
v_call: TRBV29-1; j_call: TRBJ2-1; d_call: -; clone_size: many; cdr3_nt: TGCAGCGTTGAAGAGACGGGCGCGGGAAGGTACAATGAGCAGTTCTTC; cdr3_aa: CSVEETGAGRYNEQFF
v_call: TRBV4-3; j_call: TRBJ2-3; d_call: TRBD2; clone_size: many; cdr3_nt: TGCGCCAGCAGCCTTAGCGGGGGCACAGATACGCAGTATTTT; cdr3_aa: CASSLSGGTDTQYF
v_call: TRBV12-3/TRBV12-4; j_call: TRBJ2-1; d_call: -; clone_size: -; cdr3_nt: TGTGCCAGCAGTGTTAGTGGAGACAATGAGCAGTTCTTC; cdr3_aa: CASSVSGDNEQFF
v_call: TRBV3-1; j_call: TRBJ2-1; d_call: -; clone_size: -; cdr3_nt: TGTGCCAGCCGACAGTACAATGAGCAGTTCTTC; cdr3_aa: CASRQYNEQFF
v_call: TRBV10-1; j_call: TRBJ1-6; d_call: TRBD1; clone_size: -; cdr3_nt: TGCGCCATTAAGACAGGGAGTTCACCCCTCCACTTT; cdr3_aa: CAIKTGSSPLHF
v_call: TRBV28; j_call: TRBJ2-1; d_call: TRBD2; clone_size: few; cdr3_nt: TGTGCCAGCAGCTCGCCGGGGGGTCTGCTAAATGAGCAGTTCTTC; cdr3_aa: CASSSPGGLLNEQFF
v_call: TRBV12-3/TRBV12-4; j_call: TRBJ1-6; d_call: -; clone_size: -; cdr3_nt: TGTGCCACATCCGGGACGGGCCGTGAGCCCCTCCACTTT; cdr3_aa: CATSGTGREPLHF
v_call: TRBV21-1; j_call: TRBJ2-7; d_call: -; clone_size: few; cdr3_nt: TGTGCCAGCACCGAAACTAGCGGGAGAACGTGGTGCGAGCAGTACTTC; cdr3_aa: CASTETSGRTWCEQYF
v_call: TRBV14; j_call: TRBJ2-7; d_call: TRBD1; clone_size: -; cdr3_nt: TGTGCCAGCAGCTATCCGGGACAGGGGGTCTACGAGCAGTACTTC; cdr3_aa: CASSYPGQGVYEQYF
v_call: TRBV6-1; j_call: TRBJ2-5; d_call: -; clone_size: many; cdr3_nt: TGTGCCAGCAGTGCTAACAGAGAGACCCAGTACTTC; cdr3_aa: CASSANRETQYF
v_call: TRBV6-1; j_call: TRBJ2-7; d_call: -; clone_size: -; cdr3_nt: TGTGCCAGCAGCTCCCGGACAAATTTCTACGAGCAGTACTTC; cdr3_aa: CASSSRTNFYEQYF
v_call: TRBV6-5; j_call: TRBJ2-1; d_call: -; clone_size: -; cdr3_nt: TGTGCCAGCAGTTACGGGGTGGGGGGGGCCGAGCAGTTCTTC; cdr3_aa: CASSYGVGGAEQFF
v_call: TRBV27; j_call: TRBJ2-3; d_call: -; clone_size: -; cdr3_nt: TGTGCCAGCGGCCCAGCCAGGGGAACAGATACGCAGTATTTT; cdr3_aa: CASGPARGTDTQYF
v_call: TRBV5-1; j_call: TRBJ1-1; d_call: TRBD1; clone_size: few; cdr3_nt: TGCGCCAGCAGCCGACAGGGATTTGAAGCTTTCTTT; cdr3_aa: CASSRQGFEAFF
v_call: TRBV6-4; j_call: TRBJ2-2; d_call: TRBD1; clone_size: few; cdr3_nt: TGTGCCAGCAGTCCAACCGGGACAGCCGGTGGCACCGGGGAGCTGTTTTTT; cdr3_aa: CASSPTGTAGGTGELFF
v_call: TRBV3-1; j_call: TRBJ1-1; d_call: -; clone_size: -; cdr3_nt: TGTGCCAGCAGCCAAGCTTGGGGGCGACGGAACACTGAAGCTTTCTTT; cdr3_aa: CASSQAWGRRNTEAFF
v_call: TRBV9; j_call: TRBJ2-5; d_call: TRBD2; clone_size: -; cdr3_nt: TGTGCCAGCAGCGTAGACCCCGCGGGGGGGTCCCAAGAGACCCAGTACTTC; cdr3_aa: CASSVDPAGGSQETQYF
v_call: TRBV5-1; j_call: TRBJ2-2; d_call: -; clone_size: few; cdr3_nt: TGCGCCAGCAGCTTTGCCGAAAGAGGGATCGGCGGGGAGCTGTTTTTT; cdr3_aa: CASSFAERGIGGELFF
v_call: TRBV12-3/TRBV12-4; j_call: TRBJ2-5; d_call: -; clone_size: many; cdr3_nt: TGTGCCAGCACCCTCGGGACAATACCCCAAGAGACCCAGTACTTC; cdr3_aa: CASTLGTIPQETQYF
v_call: TRBV9; j_call: TRBJ2-1; d_call: -; clone_size: few; cdr3_nt: TGTGCCAGCAGCAAACCGTACCCCGGGAATGAGCAGTTCTTC; cdr3_aa: CASSKPYPGNEQFF
v_call: TRBV5-1; j_call: TRBJ2-3; d_call: -; clone_size: many; cdr3_nt: TGCGCCAGCAGCTTGGAGCGGTTAAACACAGATACGCAGTATTTT; cdr3_aa: CASSLERLNTDTQYF
v_call: TRBV29-1; j_call: TRBJ2-3; d_call: TRBD2; clone_size: few; cdr3_nt: TGCAGCGTTAGCGGGACCACCTCCACAGATACGCAGTATTTT; cdr3_aa: CSVSGTTSTDTQYF
v_call: TRBV29-1; j_call: TRBJ2-4; d_call: -; clone_size: many; cdr3_nt: TGCAGCGTTCGCGTACCCCAAAAAAACATTCAGTACTTC; cdr3_aa: CSVRVPQKNIQYF
v_call: TRBV28; j_call: TRBJ2-7; d_call: -; clone_size: -; cdr3_nt: TGTGCCAGCAGACACCCCGTGGGGATCTCCTACGAGCAGTACTTC; cdr3_aa: CASRHPVGISYEQYF
v_call: TRBV24-1; j_call: TRBJ2-1; d_call: TRBD2; clone_size: many; cdr3_nt: TGTGCCACCAGTGATAAGCCCCGGACTAGCGTTTCCTACAATGAGCAGTTCTTC; cdr3_aa: CATSDKPRTSVSYNEQFF
v_call: TRBV20-1; j_call: TRBJ2-7; d_call: -; clone_size: many; cdr3_nt: TGCAGTGCCCCGGACCGCTACGAGCAGTACTTC; cdr3_aa: CSAPDRYEQYF